This T cell receptor (beta chain) stems from a study of brain T cells in children with intractable seizures. Some clones are missing from TCRdb's copy, which holds only in-frame ones; the method was immunoSEQ multiplex PCR. The profile shows a few hundred thousand clones, nearly 95% of them singletons. Turning to this clone: Its antigen remains unknown.

Germline lookup yields CDR1 MNHEY and CDR2 SVGEGT. V lost 6 bases to trimming and J lost 6 bases; unmatched junction nucleotides: 11. This CDR3 comprises 17 residues. Study-wide results and caveats: Pre- and post-surgery blood differed in depth, so pre-surgery absences may be undersampling. HCMV serostatus was not known, and viral specificity came from CDR3 similarity only.

Time point denoted: blood from clinic visit 5 months post-surgery; TSC patient then seizure free. The sequenced cases were selected for having the highest brain T cell transcript signatures. J is TRBJ2-1 and V is TRBV6-2 or TRBV6-3; 13 nucleotides match TRBD2. The starting material was peripheral blood, obtained roughly 5 months after surgery. This clonotype originated in a boy in the first two years of life with tuberous sclerosis and intractable seizures. Here the CDR3 reads CASSLAPTSGGPNEQFF. The CDR3, as DNA: TGTGCCAGCAGCCTAGCCCCGACTAGCGGGGGGCCCAATGAGCAGTTCTTC.